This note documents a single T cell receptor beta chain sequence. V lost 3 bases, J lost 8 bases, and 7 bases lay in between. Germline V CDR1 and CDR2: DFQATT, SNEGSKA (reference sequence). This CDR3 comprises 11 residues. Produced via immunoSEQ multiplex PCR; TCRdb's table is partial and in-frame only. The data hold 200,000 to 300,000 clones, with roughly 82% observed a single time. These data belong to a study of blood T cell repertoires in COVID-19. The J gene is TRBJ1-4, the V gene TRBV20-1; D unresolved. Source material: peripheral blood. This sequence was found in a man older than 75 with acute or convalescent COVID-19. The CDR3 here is CSASRGEKLFF. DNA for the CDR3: TGCAGTGCTAGCAGAGGGGAAAAACTGTTTTTT.